This passage covers 17 T cell receptor beta chains from one sample sequenced in a study of T cells after yellow fever vaccination. TCRdb re-called the 5' RACE reads with MiXCR, one entry per CDR3 protein. The profile covers around 300,000 distinct CDR3 sequences, with around 4.3% appearing a single time and just under 20% taken by the ten largest. The specimen comprised PBMCs, sampled 15 days after the yellow fever booster vaccination. Receptors originate from a man between 18 and 35 years old who received the YFV17D yellow fever vaccine.

At least ten counts were recorded for this clonotype. The CDR3 sequence: CSANPSDQPQHF. The DNA of the CDR3 is TGCAGTGCTAACCCCTCTGATCAGCCCCAGCATTTT. The chain joins TRBV20-1 to TRBJ1-5; D is undetermined. Trimming took 4 bases from V and 5 from J, leaving 9 bases between them. The CDR3 spans 12 residues. Germline V lookup: CDR1 DFQATT, CDR2 SNEGSKA (reference sequence).

This clonotype was found a few times. The chain carries TRBV29-1 and TRBJ2-1; the D gene could be TRBD1 or TRBD2 (7 bases each). The germline V gene has CDR1 SQVTM and CDR2 ANQGSEA. This CDR3 is built from 16 residues. The V end lost 4 bases, the J end lost 3 bases, and 19 bases lay between the germline ends. The chain's CDR3 is CSVGGRGGTSYNEQFF. The CDR3 DNA reads as TGCAGCGTTGGGGGCAGGGGGGGTACTAGCTACAATGAGCAGTTCTTC.

This clonotype was detected many times. The chain carries TRBV7-9 and TRBJ1-1; D is possibly TRBD1 (6 bases). The germline CDR1 and CDR2 sequences are SEHNR and FQNEAQ (reference sequence). This CDR3 has 13 amino acids. Between the trimmed V and J ends, which lost 2 bases and 5 bases, there was a span of 9 bases. CDR3 amino acids: CASSLTGRTEAFF. The CDR3 DNA follows: TGTGCCAGCAGCTTAACAGGGAGGACTGAAGCTTTCTTT.

This clonotype was observed a few times. The V gene is TRBV7-9, the J gene TRBJ2-3; 8 bases align to TRBD1. V lost 4 bases, J lost 4 bases, and 7 bases stayed unmatched. Germline CDR1 reads SEHNR; CDR2 reads FQNEAQ (reference sequence). The CDR3 sequence is 15 residues long. CDR3 sequence: CASSSRTGKADTQYF. CDR3 DNA: TGTGCCAGCAGCTCTCGGACAGGGAAGGCAGATACGCAGTATTTT.

This clonotype was observed a few times. The rearrangement uses TRBV5-1 and TRBJ1-5; D gene unclear. The CDR3 spans 14 residues. V dropped 0 bases and J dropped 4 bases, with 8 bases sitting between them. Germline CDR1 is SGHRS and CDR2 is YFSETQ. In DNA form, the CDR3 reads TGCGCCAGCAGCTTGGGAACAAATAATCAGCCCCAGCATTTT. Residues: CASSLGTNNQPQHF.

This clonotype was seen more than once but under ten times. The chain uses TRBV6-5 and TRBJ1-5, with D unresolved. The CDR3 is 17 amino acids. Per the germline V gene, CDR1 is MNHEY and CDR2 is SVGAGI. Trimming shortened V by 0 bases and J by 2 bases, and 14 bases separated the two germline ends. The CDR3: CASSYSRIGRGNQPQHF. The DNA of the CDR3 is TGTGCCAGCAGTTACTCACGGATAGGGCGAGGCAATCAGCCCCAGCATTTT.

This clonotype occurred a few times. The chain joins TRBV7-8 to TRBJ2-7, with D unresolved. Germline CDR1 SGHVS, CDR2 FQNEAQ. The CDR3 loop spans 13 amino acids. The V gene lost 2 bases and the J gene lost 3 bases, with 8 bases spanning the gap. CDR3 DNA: TGTGCCAGCAGCTTAAACAGCCTCTACGAGCAGTACGTC. Translating it yields CASSLNSLYEQYV.

This clonotype was found many times. V and J are TRBV27 and TRBJ2-1, with TRBD1 matching 8 bases. This CDR3 spans 15 amino acids. V lost 5 bases, J lost 8 bases, and 11 bases stayed unmatched. Germline loops: CDR1 MNHEY, CDR2 SMNVEV (reference sequence). As DNA, the CDR3 is TGTGCCAGCAGTCCTCTGGACAGGGAAATCCATGAGCAGTTCTTC. Its translation is CASSPLDREIHEQFF.

There are many counts of this clonotype. The chain employs TRBV5-1 and TRBJ2-5; 10 bases are shared with TRBD1. The germline V gene encodes CDR1 SGHRS and CDR2 YFSETQ. This CDR3 comprises 14 residues. Losses at the gene ends were 7 bases for V and 5 bases for J; bases not matched to a gene: 8. CDR3 nucleotide sequence: TGCGCCAGCGGGACGACAGGGGGCGGCGAGACCCAGTACTTC. Residues: CASGTTGGGETQYF.

The sample holds many counts of this clonotype. As DNA, the CDR3 is TGTGCCAGCAGTGAGTTCCAGAGAACAGATACGCAGTATTTT. Encoded protein: CASSEFQRTDTQYF. The chain uses TRBV6-1 and TRBJ2-3; D gene uncertain. V was pared by 3 bases and J by 3 bases, with 10 bases between. Germline V gene data show CDR1 as MNHNS and CDR2 as SASEGT. The CDR3 is made up of 14 amino acids.

This clonotype was detected ten times or more. The chain uses TRBV7-2 and TRBJ2-4; weak D call: TRBD1 (6 bases). CDR1 is SGHTA and CDR2 is FQGNSA in the germline V gene. Trimming removed 4 bases from V and 0 bases from J, with 13 bases in between. CDR3 length: 16 residues. The CDR3 here is CASSSQGRRAKNIQYF. For the CDR3, the DNA is TGTGCCAGCAGCTCGCAGGGGCGGAGAGCCAAAAACATTCAGTACTTC.

The V and J genes are TRBV5-5 and TRBJ1-1; D gene ambiguous. Germline V gene lookup returns CDR1 SGHKS and CDR2 YYEKEE (reference sequence). With 0 bases removed from V and 9 bases from J, the gap between germline ends came to 15 bases. This CDR3 contains 14 residues. This CDR3 reads CASSLGTQRSKAFF. The CDR3 region has the DNA TGTGCCAGCAGCTTGGGGACCCAGAGAAGCAAAGCTTTCTTT. Using reference TRBV5-5 and TRBJ1-1 for the parts outside the CDR3, the full variable domain is DAGVTQSPTHLIKTRGQQVTLRCSPISGHKSVSWYQQVLGQGPQFIFQYYEKEERGRGNFPDRFSARQFPNYSSELNVNALLLGDSALYLCASSLGTQRSKAFFGQGTRLTVV.

The sample holds a few counts of this clonotype. The chain has TRBV5-1 and TRBJ1-5; D is perhaps TRBD1 (6 bases). Germline V gene lookup returns CDR1 SGHRS and CDR2 YFSETQ. V was shortened by 4 bases and J by 3 bases, with 14 bases between the two germline ends. This CDR3 spans 15 amino acids. The DNA for the CDR3 is TGCGCCAGCAGCGCAACAGGGCTTCTCAATCAGCCCCAGCATTTT. Translated, it gives CASSATGLLNQPQHF. Variable domain in full (rest from reference TRBV5-1 and TRBJ1-5): KAGVTQTPRYLIKTRGQQVTLSCSPISGHRSVSWYQQTPGQGLQFLFEYFSETQRNKGNFPGRFSGRQFSNSRSEMNVSTLELGDSALYLCASSATGLLNQPQHFGDGTRLSIL.

This clonotype was counted a few times. J is TRBJ2-5 and V is TRBV20-1; 12 bases match TRBD2. Germline loops: CDR1 DFQATT, CDR2 SNEGSKA (reference sequence). V gave up 8 bases and J gave up 3 bases; unmatched junction bases: 10. This CDR3 spans 15 amino acids. CDR3 coding DNA: TGCAGTCCCGAGGGGCCTAGCGGGGGGGAAGAGACCCAGTACTTC. Residues: CSPEGPSGGEETQYF.

The rearrangement joins TRBV6-5 to TRBJ2-7; D remains unclear. The length of the CDR3 is 13 residues. V was shortened by 0 bases and J by 6 bases, with 9 bases between the two germline ends. Looked up from germline, CDR1 is MNHEY and CDR2 is SVGAGI. CDR3 sequence (DNA): TGTGCCAGCAGTTACTCGATGGGTTCCGAGCAGTACGTC. Translating gives CASSYSMGSEQYV.

This clonotype was observed a few times. The CDR3 loop is CASSQRDNNSPLHF. CDR3 nucleotide sequence: TGTGCCAGCAGCCAACGAGACAATAATTCACCCCTCCACTTT. This chain uses TRBV3-1 with TRBJ1-6; D is uncertain. CDR1 is LGHDT, CDR2 YNNKEL, per germline (reference sequence). Trimming shortened V by 2 bases and J by 5 bases, and 7 bases separated the two germline ends. CDR3 length equals 14 residues.

This clonotype was seen at least ten times. The J gene is TRBJ2-5, the V gene TRBV7-9; 10 nucleotides line up with TRBD2. V lost 5 bases to trimming and J lost 4 bases; unmatched junction nucleotides: 7. Germline V gene sequence: CDR1 SEHNR, CDR2 FQNEAQ (reference sequence). The CDR3 is 15 amino acids. This CDR3 is CASSILAGGGETQYF. The CDR3 nucleotides read TGTGCCAGCAGCATCTTAGCGGGGGGCGGAGAGACCCAGTACTTC.